This is a list of T cell receptor beta chains from one sample in a study of OX40 agonist ivuxolimab in advanced cancers. Assay: immunoSEQ multiplex PCR; the TCRdb copy retains only in-frame clones and omits some. The profile covers roughly 120,000 clones, with 80% to 95% appearing a single time and around 0.81% taken by the ten largest. Here the sequenced sample was CD4+ or CD8+ T cells sorted from blood, taken in a trial of the OX40 agonist ivuxolimab. The receptors shown here come from an adult with an advanced solid tumor such as melanoma, head and neck, liver or kidney cancer. Each CDR3 is given with its conserved first and last residue. D genes are given only for firm matches. Only part of the rows carry a size: once, few, many, or a class if the clone is expanded.

V: TRBV6-6; D: -; J: TRBJ2-7; size: -; CDR3: CASSYWANEQYF; DNA: TGTGCCAGCAGTTACTGGGCAAACGAGCAGTACTTC
V: TRBV5-4; D: -; J: TRBJ2-2; size: -; CDR3: CASSLAGTRTGELFF; DNA: TGTGCCAGCAGCTTGGCCGGGACTCGGACCGGGGAGCTGTTTTTT
V: TRBV5-8; D: -; J: TRBJ1-3; size: -; CDR3: CASSLEARSYGNTIYF; DNA: TGTGCCAGCAGCTTGGAGGCCCGGTCGTACGGAAACACCATATATTTT
V: TRBV5-1; D: -; J: TRBJ2-7; size: -; CDR3: CASQGHYEQYF; DNA: TGCGCCAGCCAGGGACACTACGAGCAGTACTTC
V: TRBV6-5; D: -; J: TRBJ1-5; size: -; CDR3: CASSYSRQGNQPQHF; DNA: TGTGCCAGCAGTTACTCGAGGCAGGGGAATCAGCCCCAGCATTTT
V: TRBV6-6; D: -; J: TRBJ2-3; size: -; CDR3: CANSASTDTQYF; DNA: TGTGCCAACTCGGCCTCCACAGATACGCAGTATTTT
V: TRBV28; D: -; J: TRBJ1-2; size: -; CDR3: CASSPSTIYGYTF; DNA: TGTGCCAGCAGTCCCTCTACTATCTATGGCTACACCTTC
V: TRBV30; D: TRBD1; J: TRBJ1-2; size: -; CDR3: CAWKGQGGPYGYTF; DNA: TGTGCCTGGAAGGGACAGGGGGGACCCTATGGCTACACCTTC
V: TRBV11-2; D: TRBD2; J: TRBJ2-3; size: -; CDR3: CASSRTRLGGRYTDTQYF; DNA: TGTGCCAGCAGCCGTACTAGGCTAGGCGGGAGATACACAGATACGCAGTATTTT
V: TRBV9; D: -; J: TRBJ2-5; size: -; CDR3: CASSVDNSAMQETQYF; DNA: TGTGCCAGCAGCGTAGATAACTCGGCGATGCAAGAGACCCAGTACTTC
V: TRBV6-5; D: -; J: TRBJ2-1; size: -; CDR3: CASSSQGSLFYNEQFF; DNA: TGTGCCAGCAGTTCCCAGGGGAGCCTATTCTACAATGAGCAGTTCTTC
V: TRBV5-6; D: TRBD1; J: TRBJ1-1; size: -; CDR3: CASNHRGLKATEAFF; DNA: TGTGCCAGCAACCACAGGGGGCTGAAAGCCACTGAAGCTTTCTTT
V: TRBV28; D: TRBD1; J: TRBJ2-7; size: few; CDR3: CASSLGTGLTYEQYF; DNA: TGTGCCAGCAGTTTGGGGACAGGGTTGACTTACGAGCAGTACTTC
V: TRBV4-3; D: TRBD1; J: TRBJ1-3; size: -; CDR3: CASSNPTGGGNTIYF; DNA: TGCGCCAGCAGCAATCCGACAGGGGGTGGAAACACCATATATTTT
V: TRBV6-5; D: -; J: TRBJ1-1; size: once; CDR3: CASSGGTPRAFF; DNA: TGTGCCAGCAGTGGGGGGACGCCCCGAGCTTTCTTT
V: TRBV6-5; D: -; J: TRBJ1-1; size: -; CDR3: CASSPSQGILTEAFF; DNA: TGTGCCAGCAGTCCAAGTCAGGGGATATTGACTGAAGCTTTCTTT
V: TRBV2; D: TRBD1; J: TRBJ1-5; size: -; CDR3: CASSGQGVNQPQHF; DNA: TGTGCCAGCAGCGGACAGGGAGTCAATCAGCCCCAGCATTTT
V: TRBV27; D: -; J: TRBJ1-1; size: -; CDR3: CASAGGDAEAFF; DNA: TGTGCCAGCGCTGGAGGGGACGCTGAAGCTTTCTTT
V: TRBV4-2; D: TRBD2; J: TRBJ2-1; size: -; CDR3: CASSSSGFYNEQFF; DNA: TGTGCCAGCAGCTCTAGCGGGTTTTACAATGAGCAGTTCTTC
V: TRBV7-2; D: -; J: TRBJ1-2; size: few; CDR3: CASSLVVGGNYGYTF; DNA: TGTGCCAGCAGCTTAGTGGTGGGAGGGAACTATGGCTACACCTTC
V: TRBV7-9; D: -; J: TRBJ1-3; size: -; CDR3: CASSFFEYSSGNTIYF; DNA: TGTGCCAGCAGCTTCTTTGAATACAGCTCTGGAAACACCATATATTTT
V: TRBV9; D: -; J: TRBJ2-7; size: once; CDR3: CASSAGDGRSYEQYF; DNA: TGTGCCAGCAGCGCCGGCGATGGACGGAGTTACGAGCAGTACTTC
V: TRBV7-9; D: -; J: TRBJ1-1; size: -; CDR3: CASSLQGLGTNTEAFF; DNA: TGTGCCAGCAGCCTACAGGGCTTGGGGACGAACACTGAAGCTTTCTTT
V: TRBV6-6; D: TRBD1; J: TRBJ1-1; size: -; CDR3: CASSNRGQGYTEAFF; DNA: TGTGCCAGCAGCAACCGCGGACAGGGGTACACTGAAGCTTTCTTT